Presented here are 4 T cell receptor beta chains from one specimen sequenced in a study of response to subunit inactivated influenza vaccine. TCRdb re-called the RT-PCR reads with MiXCR, one entry per CDR3 protein. The sample lists about 530,000 distinct CDR3 sequences, approximately 13% occurring once. Sequencing was performed on PBMCs from blood, taken 35 to 45 days after vaccination. The origin of the receptors is a man aged 45 to 65 who received an inactivated influenza vaccine.

This clonotype has a handful of counts. The genes are TRBV7-9 and TRBJ2-7; 9 nucleotides line up with TRBD1. Germline lookup yields CDR1 SEHNR and CDR2 FQNEAQ (reference sequence). The CDR3 spans 14 residues. J gave up 4 bases and V 5 bases, and 6 bases lay outside the gene matches. The CDR3 loop is CASSAGTGRYEQYF. CDR3 DNA: TGTGCCAGCAGCGCTGGGACAGGGAGGTACGAGCAGTACTTC.

The chain recombines TRBV27 with TRBJ1-5, with D possibly matching TRBD1 (5 bases). The CDR3 length is 16 residues. Germline V gene lookup returns CDR1 MNHEY and CDR2 SMNVEV (reference sequence). The germline V and J ends were trimmed by 5 bases and 0 bases, with 14 bases remaining between them. CDR3 nucleotide sequence: TGTGCCAGCAGTCCTCTGACAGTGTATAGCAATCAGCCCCAGCATTTT. The encoded protein is CASSPLTVYSNQPQHF.

In its sample, this clonotype was seen a few times. The CDR3 DNA is TGCAGTGCTACCCCAGGAGGGGTTCGCGAGGATACGCAGTATTTT. It encodes CSATPGGVREDTQYF. The chain couples TRBV20-1 to TRBJ2-3; the D gene is possibly TRBD2 (6 bases). This CDR3 has 15 residues. Germline V gene data show CDR1 as DFQATT and CDR2 as SNEGSKA (reference sequence). Trimming took off 4 bases at V and 6 bases at J, with 20 bases between the two ends.

This clonotype was detected many times. The CDR3 DNA reads TGTGCCAGCAGCTTAGCGCGAAGTACAGGGTCCTCTGGGGCCAACGTCCTGACTTTC. It is translated as CASSLARSTGSSGANVLTF. The chain combines TRBV7-2 with TRBJ2-6, with a possible D match to TRBD1 (6 bases). Germline lookup yields CDR1 SGHTA and CDR2 FQGNSA. V was trimmed by 0 bases and J by 0 bases, leaving 15 bases between them. CDR3 length equals 19 residues.